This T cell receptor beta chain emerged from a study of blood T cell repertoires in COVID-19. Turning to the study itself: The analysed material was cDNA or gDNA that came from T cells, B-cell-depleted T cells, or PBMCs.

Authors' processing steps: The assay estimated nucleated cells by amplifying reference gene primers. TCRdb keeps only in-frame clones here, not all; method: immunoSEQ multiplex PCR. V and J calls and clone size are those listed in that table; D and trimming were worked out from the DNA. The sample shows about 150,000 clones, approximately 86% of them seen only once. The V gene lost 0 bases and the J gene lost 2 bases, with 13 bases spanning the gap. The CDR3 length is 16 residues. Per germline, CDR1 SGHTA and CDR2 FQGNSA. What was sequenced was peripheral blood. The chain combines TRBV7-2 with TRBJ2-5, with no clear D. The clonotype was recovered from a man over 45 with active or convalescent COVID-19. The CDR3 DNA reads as TGTGCCAGCAGCTTAGCTTTCGGCGGCCTTCAAGAGACCCAGTACTTC. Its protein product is CASSLAFGGLQETQYF.